This entry features one TCR beta chain sequence. The sample comes from a study of T cell changes during pregnancy in multiple sclerosis. Trimming took 5 bases from V and 2 from J; bases not matched to a gene: 4. The CDR3 extends over 14 amino acids. The germline CDR1 and CDR2 sequences are SGHTA and FQGNSA. Assay used: immunoSEQ multiplex PCR; TCRdb lists only in-frame clones, some missing. The profile shows fewer than 40,000 clones, around 90% of them singletons. This receptor was taken from a female donor in good health, enrolled as a control in a pregnancy study. This chain connects TRBV7-2 to TRBJ2-7; 9 nucleotides line up with TRBD2. This material consisted of CD4+ T cells from peripheral blood mononuclear cells, taken in the second trimester of pregnancy. The CDR3 loop reads CASSPGTSTYEQYF. The CDR3 DNA is TGTGCCAGCAGCCCCGGGACTAGCACCTACGAGCAGTACTTC.